This T cell receptor beta chain was found in a study of blood T cells in healthy people across ages. Study results and caveats: The study found TCR beta diversity correlated strongly with naive T cell percentage.

About this clonotype itself: Its target is not known.

The CDR3 contains 16 residues. Germline V CDR1 and CDR2: MDHEN, SYDVKM. The trim removed 7 bases at V and 4 bases at J, leaving 12 bases unmatched. A sample-barcoded 5' primer and a J-beta primer mix were used in a second PCR of roughly 7 to 11 cycles. MiXCR was run by TCRdb on the 5' RACE reads, yielding one entry per CDR3 protein. The sample has about 1.5 million distinct CDR3 sequences; around 39% are singletons. This sequence joins TRBV28 and TRBJ1-4, with TRBD1 matching 7 bases. The TCR originated in a woman aged 18-29 years in good health. What was sequenced was blood. DNA of the CDR3: TGTGCCAGCACCGAGGGGGCTGGGGGATATAATGAAAAACTGTTTTTT. Its translation is CASTEGAGGYNEKLFF. Variable domain in full (rest from reference TRBV28 and TRBJ1-4): DVKVTQSSRYLVKRTGEKVFLECVQDMDHENMFWYRQDPGLGLRLIYFSYDVKMKEKGDIPEGYSVSREKKERFSLILESASTNQTSMYLCASTEGAGGYNEKLFFGSGTQLSVL.